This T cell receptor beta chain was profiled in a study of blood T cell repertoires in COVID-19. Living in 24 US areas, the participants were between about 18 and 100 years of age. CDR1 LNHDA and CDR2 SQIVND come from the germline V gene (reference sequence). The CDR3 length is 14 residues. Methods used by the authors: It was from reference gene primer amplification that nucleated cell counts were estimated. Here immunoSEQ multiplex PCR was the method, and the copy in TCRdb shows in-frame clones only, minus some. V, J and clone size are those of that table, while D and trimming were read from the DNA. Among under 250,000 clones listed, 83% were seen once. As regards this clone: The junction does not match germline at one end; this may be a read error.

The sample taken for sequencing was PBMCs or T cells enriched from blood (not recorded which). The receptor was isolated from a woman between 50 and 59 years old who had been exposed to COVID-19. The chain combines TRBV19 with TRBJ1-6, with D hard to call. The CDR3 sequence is CASTRGGYNSPLRF. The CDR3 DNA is TGTGCCAGTACTCGGGGAGGCTATAATTCACCCCTCCGCTTT.